The clone carrying this TCR beta chain was detected only a few times. Its specificity is unknown. The CDR3 is 15 amino acids. With 1 base removed from V and 2 bases from J, the gap between germline ends came to 13 bases. Germline values: CDR1 SGHRS, CDR2 YFSETQ. Patients counted as stable if ophthalmopathy did not develop within 18 months. Extraction of PBMCs used under 13 ml of fresh peripheral blood. This sample was included in a study of T cells in Graves' hyperthyroidism and ophthalmopathy. Amplification yielded TCR beta CDR3 regions, with RNA transcripts as the source. Researchers ran a first-round RT-PCR on the TCR CDR3 using the HTBI primer set. TCRdb recomputed calls from the multiplex PCR reads with MiXCR, one row per CDR3 protein. The top ten hold under 8% of the sample, which has a few hundred thousand distinct CDR3 sequences, 15% to 18% seen once. Study-wide points: The majority of expanded thyroid clonotypes above 0.001 also appeared in blood.

This receptor was taken from a woman aged 30 to 39 with Graves' hyperthyroidism. Sequencing was performed on blood. This chain joins TRBV5-1 and TRBJ2-7; maybe TRBD2 (5 bases). The CDR3 sequence: CASSLYVGVAYEQYF. The CDR3 bases are TGCGCCAGCAGCTTGTACGTGGGAGTAGCCTACGAGCAGTACTTC.